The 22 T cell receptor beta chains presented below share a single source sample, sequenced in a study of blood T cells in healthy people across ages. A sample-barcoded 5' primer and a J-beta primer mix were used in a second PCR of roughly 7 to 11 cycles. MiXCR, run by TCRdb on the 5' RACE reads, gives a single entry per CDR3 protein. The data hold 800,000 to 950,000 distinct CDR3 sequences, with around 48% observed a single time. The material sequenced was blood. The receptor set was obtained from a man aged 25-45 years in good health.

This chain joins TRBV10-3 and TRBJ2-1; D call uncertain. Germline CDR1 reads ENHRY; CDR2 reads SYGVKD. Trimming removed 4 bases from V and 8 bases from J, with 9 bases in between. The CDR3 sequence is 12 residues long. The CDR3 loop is CAISVGTDEQFF. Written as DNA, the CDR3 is TGTGCCATCAGTGTTGGTACTGATGAGCAGTTCTTC.

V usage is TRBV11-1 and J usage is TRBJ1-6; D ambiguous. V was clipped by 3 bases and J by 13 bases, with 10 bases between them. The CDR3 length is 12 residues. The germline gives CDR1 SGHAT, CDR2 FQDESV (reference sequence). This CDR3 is CASSFALGPLHF. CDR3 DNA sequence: TGTGCCAGCAGCTTCGCTCTTGGGCCCCTCCACTTT.

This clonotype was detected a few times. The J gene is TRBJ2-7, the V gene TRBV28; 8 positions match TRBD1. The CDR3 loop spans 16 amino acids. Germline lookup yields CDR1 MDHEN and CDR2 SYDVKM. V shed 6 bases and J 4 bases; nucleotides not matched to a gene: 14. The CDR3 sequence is CASRSRGRRDIYEQYF. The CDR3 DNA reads TGTGCCAGCAGATCCAGGGGGCGCAGAGATATTTACGAGCAGTACTTC. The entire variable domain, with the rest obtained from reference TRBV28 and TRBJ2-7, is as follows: DVKVTQSSRYLVKRTGEKVFLECVQDMDHENMFWYRQDPGLGLRLIYFSYDVKMKEKGDIPEGYSVSREKKERFSLILESASTNQTSMYLCASRSRGRRDIYEQYFGPGTRLTVT.

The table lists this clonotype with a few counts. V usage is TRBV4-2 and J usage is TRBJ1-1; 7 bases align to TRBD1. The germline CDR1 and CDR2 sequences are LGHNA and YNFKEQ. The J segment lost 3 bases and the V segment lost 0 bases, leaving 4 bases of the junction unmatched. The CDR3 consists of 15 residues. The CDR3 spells CASSQETGLDTEAFF. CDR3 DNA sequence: TGTGCCAGCAGCCAAGAGACAGGGCTGGACACTGAAGCTTTCTTT.

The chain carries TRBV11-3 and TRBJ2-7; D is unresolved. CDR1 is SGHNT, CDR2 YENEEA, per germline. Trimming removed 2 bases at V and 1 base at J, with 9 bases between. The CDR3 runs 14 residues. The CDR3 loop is CASSLLQLSYEQYF. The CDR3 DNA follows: TGTGCCAGCAGCTTACTGCAGCTATCCTACGAGCAGTACTTC.

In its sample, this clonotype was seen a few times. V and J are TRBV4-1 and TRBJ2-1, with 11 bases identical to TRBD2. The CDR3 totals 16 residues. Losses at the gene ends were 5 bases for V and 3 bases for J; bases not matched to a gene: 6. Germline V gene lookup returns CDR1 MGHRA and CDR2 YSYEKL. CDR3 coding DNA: TGCGCCAGCAGCACCCGGACTAGCGGGCTCTACAATGAGCAGTTCTTC. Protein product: CASSTRTSGLYNEQFF.

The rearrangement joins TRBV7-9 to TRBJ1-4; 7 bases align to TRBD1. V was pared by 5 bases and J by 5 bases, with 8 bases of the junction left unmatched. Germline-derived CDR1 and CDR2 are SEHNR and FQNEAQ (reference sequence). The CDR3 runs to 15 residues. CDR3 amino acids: CASSPRGGENEKLFF. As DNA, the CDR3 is TGTGCCAGCAGCCCCAGGGGGGGCGAGAATGAAAAACTGTTTTTT.

CDR3 sequence: CATIVTAGEQYF. DNA for the CDR3: TGTGCCACCATTGTGACAGCCGGCGAGCAGTACTTC. The chain couples TRBV24-1 to TRBJ2-7; D perhaps matches TRBD1 (5 bases). The CDR3 is 12 residues long. Per germline, CDR1 KGHDR and CDR2 SFDVKD. V lost 8 bases and J lost 6, with 13 bases in between.

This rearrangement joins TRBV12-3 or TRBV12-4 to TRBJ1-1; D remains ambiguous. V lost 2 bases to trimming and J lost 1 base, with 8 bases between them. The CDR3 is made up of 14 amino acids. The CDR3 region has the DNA TGTGCCAGCAGTTTAAAGGCCACGAACACTGAAGCTTTCTTT. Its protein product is CASSLKATNTEAFF.

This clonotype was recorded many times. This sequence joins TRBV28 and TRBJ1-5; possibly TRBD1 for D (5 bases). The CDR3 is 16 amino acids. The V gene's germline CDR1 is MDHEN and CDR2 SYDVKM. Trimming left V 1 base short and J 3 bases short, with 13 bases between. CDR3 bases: TGTGCCAGCAGTTTATATCGTGGGACCTCCAATCAGCCCCAGCATTTT. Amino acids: CASSLYRGTSNQPQHF.

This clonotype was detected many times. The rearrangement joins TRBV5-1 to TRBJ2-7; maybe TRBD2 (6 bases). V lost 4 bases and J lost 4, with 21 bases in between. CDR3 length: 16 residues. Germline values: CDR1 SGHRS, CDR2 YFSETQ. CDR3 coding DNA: TGCGCCAGCAGCCCCGTCGTGGGGGGAGTGAATTACGAGCAGTACTTC. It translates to CASSPVVGGVNYEQYF.

CDR3 amino acids: CASSLMASGGEETQYF. The CDR3 coding sequence is TGCGCCAGCAGCTTAATGGCTAGCGGAGGAGAAGAGACCCAGTACTTC. The V call is TRBV5-1, the J call TRBJ2-7; TRBD2 agrees at 7 bases. The J call could be wrong; TRBJ2-5 is a better fit for the DNA end. The CDR3 is 16 residues long. CDR1 is SGHRS and CDR2 is YFSETQ in the germline V gene.

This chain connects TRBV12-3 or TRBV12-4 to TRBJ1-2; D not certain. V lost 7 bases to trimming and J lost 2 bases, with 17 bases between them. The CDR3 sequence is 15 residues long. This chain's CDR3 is CASTLDERVNYGYTF. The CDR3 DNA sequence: TGTGCCAGCACCCTCGACGAAAGGGTCAACTATGGCTACACCTTC.

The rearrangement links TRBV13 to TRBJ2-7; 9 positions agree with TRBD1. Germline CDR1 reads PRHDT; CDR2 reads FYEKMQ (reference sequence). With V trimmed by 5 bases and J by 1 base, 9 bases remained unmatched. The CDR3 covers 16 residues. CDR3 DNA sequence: TGTGCCAGCAGCCCCGGACAGGGGATAGGTTCCTACGAGCAGTACTTC. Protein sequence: CASSPGQGIGSYEQYF.

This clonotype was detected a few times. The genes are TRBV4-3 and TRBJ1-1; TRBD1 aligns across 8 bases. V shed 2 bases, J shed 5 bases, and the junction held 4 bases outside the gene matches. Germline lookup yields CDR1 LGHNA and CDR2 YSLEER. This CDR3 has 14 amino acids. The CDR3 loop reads CASSQTGGWTEAFF. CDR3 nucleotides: TGCGCCAGCAGCCAAACAGGGGGGTGGACTGAAGCTTTCTTT.

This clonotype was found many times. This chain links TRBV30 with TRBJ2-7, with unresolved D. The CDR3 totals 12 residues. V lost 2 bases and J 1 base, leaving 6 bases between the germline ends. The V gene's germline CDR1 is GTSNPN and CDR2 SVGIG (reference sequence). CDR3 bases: TGTGCCTGGAGTCTGGGGTCCTACGAGCAGTACTTC. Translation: CAWSLGSYEQYF.

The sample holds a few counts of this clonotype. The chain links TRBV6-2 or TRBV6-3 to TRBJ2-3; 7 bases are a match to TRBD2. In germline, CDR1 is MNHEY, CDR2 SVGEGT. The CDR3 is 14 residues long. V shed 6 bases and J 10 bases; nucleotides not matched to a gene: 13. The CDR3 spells CASSSSGSTDAQYF. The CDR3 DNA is TGTGCCAGCAGCTCTAGCGGAAGCACGGATGCGCAGTATTTT.

CDR3 coding DNA: TGTGCCAGCAGTCACAGACCCACTGAAGCTTTCTTT. It yields the protein CASSHRPTEAFF. The chain carries TRBV12-3 or TRBV12-4 and TRBJ1-1; D unclear. The length of the CDR3 is 12 residues. V was clipped by 5 bases and J by 4 bases, with 8 bases between them.

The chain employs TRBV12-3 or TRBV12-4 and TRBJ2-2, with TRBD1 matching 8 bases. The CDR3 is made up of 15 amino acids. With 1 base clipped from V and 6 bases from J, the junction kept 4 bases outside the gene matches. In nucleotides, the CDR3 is TGTGCCAGCAGTTTAGGGACAGGGTCCTCCGGGGAGCTGTTTTTT. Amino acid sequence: CASSLGTGSSGELFF.

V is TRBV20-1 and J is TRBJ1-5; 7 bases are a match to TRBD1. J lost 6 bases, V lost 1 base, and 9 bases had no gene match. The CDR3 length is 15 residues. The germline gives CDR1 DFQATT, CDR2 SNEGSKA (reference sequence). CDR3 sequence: CSARGETGLSQPQHF. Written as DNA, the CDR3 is TGCAGTGCTAGAGGAGAGACAGGGCTAAGTCAGCCCCAGCATTTT.

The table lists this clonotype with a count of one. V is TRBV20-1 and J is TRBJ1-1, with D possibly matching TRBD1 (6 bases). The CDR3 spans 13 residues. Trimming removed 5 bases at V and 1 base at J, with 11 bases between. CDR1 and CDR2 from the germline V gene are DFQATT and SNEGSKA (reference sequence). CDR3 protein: CSALGGQNTEAFF. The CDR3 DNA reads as TGCAGTGCTCTGGGGGGACAGAACACTGAAGCTTTCTTT.

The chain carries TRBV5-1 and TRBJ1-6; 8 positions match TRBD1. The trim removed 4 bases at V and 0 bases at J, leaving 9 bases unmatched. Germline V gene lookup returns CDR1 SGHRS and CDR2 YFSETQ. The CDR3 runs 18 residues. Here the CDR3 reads CASSAGTGLGSYNSPLHF. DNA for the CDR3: TGCGCCAGCAGCGCCGGGACAGGTCTGGGCTCCTATAATTCACCCCTCCACTTT.